The 27 T cell receptor beta chains reported below all come from one sample, sequenced in a study of blood T cells in healthy people across ages. Then a second PCR, running roughly 7 to 11 cycles, was carried out with a sample-barcoded 5' primer and a J-beta primer mix. From the 5' RACE reads, TCRdb called clonotypes with MiXCR, one entry per CDR3 protein. The profile covers about 1.6 million distinct CDR3 sequences, with about 31% appearing a single time and approximately 10% taken by the ten largest. The sample consisted of blood. The receptors come from a young woman in good health.

The rearrangement joins TRBV9 to TRBJ1-1; D is uncertain. CDR1 is SGDLS, CDR2 YYNGEE, per germline. The V end was cut by 0 bases, the J end by 4 bases, with 13 bases between. The CDR3 is 15 residues long. The CDR3 DNA reads as TGTGCCAGCAGCGTAGCCGAGCGGATGAGCACTGAAGCTTTCTTT. Translated, it gives CASSVAERMSTEAFF.

Note on this clonotype: One end of the junction varies from germline; a read error may be responsible. The chain has TRBV15 and TRBJ2-1, with 7 positions matching TRBD1. The CDR3 spans 15 residues. Germline V gene lookup returns CDR1 LNHNV and CDR2 YYDKDF (reference sequence). The CDR3 here is CAPSHRDRDGNEQFF. The CDR3 DNA reads TGTGCCCCCAGCCACCGAGACAGGGACGGCAATGAGCAGTTCTTC.

This clonotype was detected a few times. The genes are TRBV7-9 and TRBJ1-4, with D uncertain. The length of the CDR3 is 14 residues. Per the germline V gene, CDR1 is SEHNR and CDR2 is FQNEAQ (reference sequence). Trimming took 5 bases from V and 8 from J, leaving 15 bases between them. The CDR3 DNA reads as TGTGCCAGCAGCAGTAGGGAAGGTGGGGAAAAACTGTTTTTT. The encoded protein is CASSSREGGEKLFF. The whole variable domain, remainder taken from reference TRBV7-9 and TRBJ1-4, is DTGVSQNPRHKITKRGQNVTFRCDPISEHNRLYWYRQTLGQGPEFLTYFQNEAQLEKSRLLSDRFSAERPKGSFSTLEIQRTEQGDSAMYLCASSSREGGEKLFFGSGTQLSVL.

This chain connects TRBV27 to TRBJ1-2; D is possibly TRBD1 (5 bases). Trimming shortened V by 10 bases and J by 3 bases, and 15 bases separated the two germline ends. The CDR3 spans 13 residues. From germline, CDR1 is MNHEY and CDR2 SMNVEV (reference sequence). The CDR3 nucleotides are TGTGCCACCGCAGGGCCGGGCGACTATGGCTACACCTTC. The encoded protein is CATAGPGDYGYTF.

The chain uses TRBV5-1 and TRBJ2-1, with 9 bases that match TRBD1. V lost 0 bases and J lost 9; bases outside the gene matches: 7. Germline loops: CDR1 SGHRS, CDR2 YFSETQ. The CDR3 has 15 residues. The CDR3 DNA reads as TGCGCCAGCAGCTTGGGGCGGACAGGGGCGGGTGAGCAGTTCTTC. It yields the protein CASSLGRTGAGEQFF.

This clonotype came up a few times. The chain joins TRBV10-3 to TRBJ2-5, with a possible D match to TRBD1 (6 bases). The last part of the DNA fits TRBJ2-7 better; the J call may be wrong. The CDR3 covers 14 residues. From germline, CDR1 is ENHRY and CDR2 SYGVKD. The CDR3 coding sequence is TGTGCCATCAGTGAGTCCAGGGACACCGGCGAGCAGTACTTC. As protein: CAISESRDTGEQYF.

The V gene is TRBV11-2, the J gene TRBJ2-1; 7 nucleotides agree with TRBD2. Per germline, CDR1 SGHAT and CDR2 FQNNGV. The CDR3 runs 13 residues. The DNA of the CDR3 is TGTGCTAAGCGGGGTGTCGGGGACAATGAGCAGTTCTTC. This encodes CAKRGVGDNEQFF.

The chain has TRBV4-1 and TRBJ2-5; 9 positions match TRBD2. The J call could be wrong; TRBJ2-7 is a better fit for the DNA end. The V gene's germline CDR1 is MGHRA and CDR2 YSYEKL. The CDR3 is made up of 15 amino acids. CDR3 coding DNA: TGCGCCAGCAGCCTCTCTAGCGGGAACCGAGGCGAGCAGTACTTC. Protein product: CASSLSSGNRGEQYF.

A word on this clonotype: A clone one base away is much larger, so this may be a read error. The chain joins TRBV11-2 to TRBJ1-2; TRBD1 is a possible D gene (5 bases). The CDR3 spans 13 residues. Germline V lookup: CDR1 SGHAT, CDR2 FQNNGV. As DNA, the CDR3 is TGTGCCAGCAGCTTAAAGCAGGGCAGAGGCTGCACCTTC. Residues: CASSLKQGRGCTF.

V gene TRBV3-1 combines with J gene TRBJ2-2; D gene uncertain. The CDR3 length is 14 residues. The germline V and J ends were trimmed by 2 bases and 5 bases, with 9 bases remaining between them. Germline lookup yields CDR1 LGHDT and CDR2 YNNKEL (reference sequence). The CDR3 DNA sequence: TGTGCCAGCAGCCAACGGTCTCCTACCGGGGAGCTGTTTTTT. The encoded protein is CASSQRSPTGELFF.

The chain employs TRBV7-9 and TRBJ2-3; 9 positions match TRBD1. The CDR3 is 17 amino acids. The V and J ends lost 0 bases and 3 bases, in that order; junction bases with no gene match: 7. Germline assignment: CDR1 SEHNR and CDR2 FQNEAQ (reference sequence). CDR3 coding DNA: TGTGCCAGCAGCTTAGCGCCGGGACAGGGATTGACAGATACGCAGTATTTT. This gives the protein CASSLAPGQGLTDTQYF.

The rearrangement joins TRBV10-3 to TRBJ2-3; 9 nucleotides align to TRBD2. The CDR3 contains 17 residues. The germline V gene has CDR1 ENHRY and CDR2 SYGVKD. V shed 7 bases, J shed 5 bases, and the junction held 16 bases outside the gene matches. The CDR3, as DNA: TGTGCCATCAATACTGGTTCCGGCGGGAGGGCCAGAGATACGCAGTATTTT. Amino acids: CAINTGSGGRARDTQYF.

The chain uses TRBV6-6 and TRBJ1-1; D gene unclear. CDR3 length: 14 amino acids. Germline V lookup: CDR1 MNHNY, CDR2 SVGAGI (reference sequence). Trimming took 4 bases from V and 4 from J, leaving 13 bases between them. The chain's CDR3 is CASSSTTRTTEAFF. CDR3 coding DNA: TGTGCCAGCAGTTCCACCACAAGGACCACTGAAGCTTTCTTT.

V usage is TRBV9 and J usage is TRBJ2-5; 7 bases match TRBD2. J lost 1 base, V lost 0 bases, and 3 bases had no gene match. CDR1 is SGDLS, CDR2 YYNGEE, per germline. CDR3 length equals 15 residues. The CDR3 protein is CASSVVGGGQETQYF. The CDR3 nucleotides are TGTGCCAGCAGCGTAGTTGGGGGGGGCCAAGAGACCCAGTACTTC.

Only a few counts were recorded for this clonotype. The gene calls are TRBV6-5 and TRBJ2-3; TRBD1 agrees at 9 bases. The germline CDR1 and CDR2 sequences are MNHEY and SVGAGI. The V gene end was trimmed by 5 bases and the J gene end by 3 bases; junction bases not matched to a gene: 6. This CDR3 spans 15 amino acids. CDR3 region: CASSRTGGITDTQYF. Written as DNA, the CDR3 is TGTGCCAGCAGTCGTACAGGGGGCATTACAGATACGCAGTATTTT.

This clonotype was detected only a few times. The CDR3 reads CASTTGGGSSPLHF. For the CDR3, the DNA is TGTGCCAGCACCACAGGGGGGGGCAGTTCACCCCTCCACTTT. This chain uses TRBV27 with TRBJ1-6; TRBD1 matches 8 bases. Looked up from germline, CDR1 is MNHEY and CDR2 is SMNVEV (reference sequence). The CDR3 is made up of 14 amino acids. The ends lost 7 bases at V and 9 bases at J; junction bases unmatched: 8.

The V gene is TRBV7-9, the J gene TRBJ2-3; D gene unclear. The CDR3 totals 12 residues. In germline, CDR1 is SEHNR, CDR2 FQNEAQ (reference sequence). V lost 7 bases and J lost 7, with 12 bases in between. CDR3 protein: CASTPGAYTQYF. As DNA, the CDR3 is TGTGCCAGCACCCCAGGAGCTTATACGCAGTATTTT.

This clonotype was detected ten times or more. The chain combines TRBV7-2 with TRBJ1-2; 9 bases align to TRBD1. CDR3 length equals 14 residues. V lost 2 bases to trimming and J lost 3 bases; unmatched junction nucleotides: 1. Germline V gives CDR1 SGHTA, CDR2 FQGNSA. CDR3 in amino acids: CASSLRQGDYGYTF. The CDR3 DNA sequence: TGTGCCAGCAGCTTACGACAGGGGGACTATGGCTACACCTTC.

The sample holds many counts of this clonotype. J is TRBJ2-3 and V is TRBV10-3; D uncertain. Trimming shortened V by 2 bases and J by 2 bases, and 2 bases separated the two germline ends. This CDR3 is built from 12 residues. CDR1 and CDR2 (germline): ENHRY, SYGVKD. CDR3: CAISEATDTQYF. The CDR3 region has the DNA TGTGCCATCAGTGAGGCCACAGATACGCAGTATTTT.

This clonotype was seen a handful of times. The chain employs TRBV30 and TRBJ2-6; D call uncertain. Germline V gene sequence: CDR1 GTSNPN, CDR2 SVGIG (reference sequence). Trimming removed 5 bases at V and 4 bases at J, with 12 bases between. The CDR3 consists of 14 residues. The CDR3, as DNA: TGTGCCTGGGACTTCGAGAGGGGGGCCAACGTCCTGACTTTC. Protein: CAWDFERGANVLTF.

The rearrangement uses TRBV5-1 and TRBJ2-1; 11 nucleotides line up with TRBD2. Germline loops: CDR1 SGHRS, CDR2 YFSETQ. The CDR3 extends over 17 amino acids. With 0 bases clipped from V and 3 bases from J, the junction kept 5 bases outside the gene matches. CDR3 loop: CASSLGLAGGYYNEQFF. DNA of the CDR3: TGCGCCAGCAGCTTGGGCCTAGCGGGGGGATACTACAATGAGCAGTTCTTC.

This clonotype has ten or more counts. The rearrangement links TRBV4-2 to TRBJ2-1; 7 bases agree with TRBD2. Losses at the gene ends were 1 base for V and 6 bases for J; bases not matched to a gene: 9. The CDR3 runs to 16 residues. The V gene's germline CDR1 is LGHNA and CDR2 YNFKEQ. The CDR3 DNA reads as TGTGCCAGCAGCCAAGGTCTTAACGGGGGGACCAATGAGCAGTTCTTC. Its translation: CASSQGLNGGTNEQFF.

The J gene is TRBJ1-5, the V gene TRBV9; 8 bases are shared with TRBD1. The CDR3 has 15 residues. The V and J ends lost 2 bases and 5 bases, in that order; junction bases with no gene match: 6. Per germline, CDR1 SGDLS and CDR2 YYNGEE. CDR3 sequence: CASSVSGQGYQPQHF. CDR3 bases: TGTGCCAGCAGCGTCAGTGGACAGGGATATCAGCCCCAGCATTTT.

This clonotype has only a few counts. The chain links TRBV10-3 to TRBJ2-3; D remains ambiguous. Trimming shortened V by 3 bases and J by 4 bases, and 14 bases separated the two germline ends. The germline V gene has CDR1 ENHRY and CDR2 SYGVKD. The CDR3 length is 15 residues. For the CDR3, the DNA is TGTGCCATCAGTGACCGGAGATCGCTCCCAGATACGCAGTATTTT. Translation: CAISDRRSLPDTQYF.

This clonotype was counted only a few times. The chain combines TRBV6-6 with TRBJ1-2, with D possibly matching TRBD1 (5 bases). V lost 7 bases and J lost 1, with 13 bases in between. The CDR3 contains 14 residues. In germline, CDR1 is MNHNY, CDR2 SVGAGI (reference sequence). As DNA, the CDR3 is TGTGCCAGCACCCAAGGGGCCAATAACTATGGCTACACCTTC. It codes for CASTQGANNYGYTF.

As for this clonotype: The junction departs from the called germline gene at one end, perhaps through a read error. The chain recombines TRBV5-1 with TRBJ2-1; 7 nucleotides match TRBD1. The CDR3 contains 16 residues. CDR1 and CDR2 (germline): SGHRS, YFSETQ. CDR3 bases: TGCGCCAGCAGCTTGATGCCCGGGACAGAGTACAATGGGCAGTTCTTC. This codes for CASSLMPGTEYNGQFF.

This clonotype has more than one count but fewer than ten. The CDR3 DNA follows: TGTGCCAGCAGTTTTAGCGGGCAGGCCTACGAGCAGTACTTC. Amino acid sequence: CASSFSGQAYEQYF. J is TRBJ2-7 and V is TRBV27; 7 positions match TRBD2. Germline V gives CDR1 MNHEY, CDR2 SMNVEV (reference sequence). The CDR3 totals 14 residues. The V gene end was trimmed by 3 bases and the J gene end by 2 bases; junction bases not matched to a gene: 4.